This entry concerns a single T cell receptor (beta chain). This CDR3 is built from 15 residues. Trimming took off 2 bases at V and 7 bases at J, with 20 bases between the two ends. Germline CDR1 reads DFQATT; CDR2 reads SNEGSKA (reference sequence). These data are taken from a study of blood T cells in healthy people across ages. PCR was performed a second time for about 7 to 12 cycles using a sample-barcoded 5' primer and a J-beta primer mix. Each CDR3 protein is one row after TCRdb ran MiXCR on the 5' RACE reads. In the table there are some 1,800,000 distinct CDR3 sequences, about two fifths of which are singletons.

The material sequenced was blood. The chain joins TRBV20-1 to TRBJ1-2; D call uncertain. This clonotype was obtained from a human donor in good health. The CDR3: CSARPSGGYARGYTF. The DNA for the CDR3 is TGCAGTGCTAGACCTTCGGGCGGGTATGCTCGTGGCTACACCTTC.